A single sample is the source of the 21 T cell receptor beta chains below, sequenced in a study of OX40 agonist ivuxolimab in advanced cancers. TCRdb keeps only in-frame clones here, not all; method: immunoSEQ multiplex PCR. The table has nearly 70,000 clones, around 83% seen once. The sample consisted of CD4+ or CD8+ T cells sorted from blood, taken in a trial of the OX40 agonist ivuxolimab. The receptors stem from an adult with an advanced solid tumor such as melanoma, head and neck, liver or kidney cancer.

This chain connects TRBV13 to TRBJ2-7; possible D gene TRBD2, 6 bases. Germline assignment: CDR1 PRHDT and CDR2 FYEKMQ (reference sequence). This CDR3 spans 13 amino acids. Trimming stripped 4 bases from V and 6 bases from J, with 13 bases between. The CDR3 sequence: CASSYPRAGEQYF. The DNA for the CDR3 is TGTGCCAGCAGCTATCCCCGAGCGGGCGAGCAGTACTTC.

V gene TRBV5-1 combines with J gene TRBJ2-3, with 12 bases identical to TRBD2. This CDR3 comprises 17 residues. Trimming cost V 4 bases and J 3 bases; bases outside gene matches: 9. CDR1 is SGHRS, CDR2 YFSETQ, per germline. CDR3 protein: CASSRTPTSGGTDTQYF. CDR3 sequence (DNA): TGCGCCAGCAGCCGGACCCCGACTAGCGGGGGAACAGATACGCAGTATTTT. Supplemented by reference TRBV5-1 and TRBJ2-3, the full variable domain reads KAGVTQTPRYLIKTRGQQVTLSCSPISGHRSVSWYQQTPGQGLQFLFEYFSETQRNKGNFPGRFSGRQFSNSRSEMNVSTLELGDSALYLCASSRTPTSGGTDTQYFGPGTRLTVL.

V usage is TRBV6-4 and J usage is TRBJ1-6; the match to TRBD1 covers 7 bases. The trim removed 2 bases at V and 7 bases at J, leaving 5 bases unmatched. The CDR3 loop spans 15 amino acids. Germline loops: CDR1 MRHNA, CDR2 SNTAGT. CDR3 DNA sequence: TGTGCCAGCAGTGACCGGGACAGCGGAAATTCACCCCTCCACTTT. It yields the protein CASSDRDSGNSPLHF.

With regard to this clone: This sample also contains other DNA sequences that code for the same CDR3. V gene TRBV5-6 combines with J gene TRBJ1-1; 9 nucleotides match TRBD1. Germline V lookup: CDR1 SGHDT, CDR2 YYEEEE. The CDR3 length is 14 residues. Trimming cost V 5 bases and J 2 bases; bases outside gene matches: 4. CDR3 sequence reads: CASSRDRANTEAFF. As DNA, the CDR3 is TGTGCCAGCAGTCGGGACAGGGCAAACACTGAAGCTTTCTTT.

The genes are TRBV6-6 and TRBJ1-2; 7 bases align to TRBD1. Looked up from germline, CDR1 is MNHNY and CDR2 is SVGAGI (reference sequence). Trimming at V came to 6 bases and at J to 8 bases, leaving 6 bases not matched to a gene. The CDR3 extends over 12 amino acids. CDR3 residues: CASSQGGRGYTF. The CDR3 nucleotides are TGTGCCAGCAGCCAGGGGGGTAGGGGCTACACCTTC.

This clone was observed a handful of times. This chain links TRBV5-4 with TRBJ2-7, with D unclear. The CDR3 runs 12 residues. The V gene lost 4 bases and the J gene lost 4 bases, with 9 bases spanning the gap. The germline CDR1 and CDR2 sequences are SGHNT and YYREEE (reference sequence). CDR3 bases: TGTGCCAGCAGCCCCACTGGTTACGAGCAGTACTTC. Its translation is CASSPTGYEQYF.

This sequence joins TRBV6-5 and TRBJ2-3, with D uncertain. Trimming cost V 6 bases and J 0 bases, with 10 bases left between them. CDR1 MNHEY and CDR2 SVGAGI come from the germline V gene. The CDR3 is 14 amino acids. The CDR3 DNA reads TGTGCCAGCAGAGCCCAGTCTAGCACAGATACGCAGTATTTT. Its translation: CASRAQSSTDTQYF.

This clone was seen a single time. V and J are TRBV7-9 and TRBJ2-3, with 14 bases matching TRBD2. V gave up 5 bases and J gave up 7 bases; unmatched junction bases: 8. This CDR3 region has 16 residues. The germline V gene encodes CDR1 SEHNR and CDR2 FQNEAQ (reference sequence). The CDR3 loop reads CASSLGTSGGSHTQYF. CDR3 DNA sequence: TGTGCCAGCAGCCTAGGGACTAGCGGGGGTTCTCATACGCAGTATTTT.

The CDR3 reads CATKWEGPNSPLHF. In DNA, the CDR3 is TGTGCCACCAAGTGGGAAGGGCCTAATTCACCCCTCCACTTT. The chain joins TRBV19 to TRBJ1-6, with unresolved D. In germline, CDR1 is LNHDA, CDR2 SQIVND (reference sequence). V was clipped by 10 bases and J by 6 bases, with 16 bases between them. The CDR3 is 14 amino acids.

This sequence joins TRBV23-1 and TRBJ2-1, with TRBD1 matching 9 bases. TRBV23-1 is sorted into the ORF group, with uncertain function. J lost 4 bases, V lost 3 bases, and 7 bases had no gene match. The CDR3 covers 16 residues. CDR3 in DNA: TGCGCCAGCAGTCAGGGACAGGGAGGGTTTTACAATGAGCAGTTCTTC. It is translated as CASSQGQGGFYNEQFF.

The chain recombines TRBV27 with TRBJ1-1; 8 positions agree with TRBD1. J was trimmed by 4 bases and V by 5 bases; bases with no gene match: 9. The CDR3 spans 15 residues. Germline CDR1 reads MNHEY; CDR2 reads SMNVEV (reference sequence). The chain's CDR3 is CASSPQGALGTEAFF. CDR3 coding DNA: TGTGCCAGCAGTCCCCAGGGGGCGCTTGGCACTGAAGCTTTCTTT.

The rearrangement links TRBV5-1 to TRBJ1-4; 7 bases are a match to TRBD1. This CDR3 comprises 15 residues. The V and J ends lost 3 bases and 8 bases, in that order; junction bases with no gene match: 10. CDR1 is SGHRS and CDR2 is YFSETQ in the germline V gene. The CDR3 nucleotides read TGCGCCAGCAGCTACACAGGGGATAGAAACGAAAAACTGTTTTTT. This translates into CASSYTGDRNEKLFF.

The V gene is TRBV27, the J gene TRBJ2-6; 8 nucleotides match TRBD2. This CDR3 is built from 18 residues. Germline CDR1 and CDR2: MNHEY and SMNVEV (reference sequence). The V and J ends lost 7 bases and 2 bases, in that order; junction bases with no gene match: 13. CDR3 sequence (DNA): TGTGCCAGCACTAAAGCGGGGGTCATGGTTACTGGGGCCAACGTCCTGACTTTC. It is translated as CASTKAGVMVTGANVLTF.

The chain uses TRBV29-1 and TRBJ2-3; the D gene is possibly TRBD2 (6 bases). Germline CDR1 SQVTM, CDR2 ANQGSEA. The CDR3 spans 13 residues. With 1 base removed from V and 5 bases from J, the gap between germline ends came to 10 bases. For the CDR3, the DNA is TGCAGCGTTGAAGGAGGGCGGGGAGATACGCAGTATTTT. This encodes CSVEGGRGDTQYF.

This clone appeared once. This chain uses TRBV29-1 with TRBJ1-5; possibly TRBD1 for D (5 bases). CDR3 length: 13 residues. Germline values: CDR1 SQVTM, CDR2 ANQGSEA. V lost 4 bases, J lost 5 bases, and 12 bases lay in between. In nucleotides, the CDR3 is TGCAGCGTTGCCCCAGGGATGGATCAGCCCCAGCATTTT. Protein sequence: CSVAPGMDQPQHF. Based on the CDR3 plus reference TRBV29-1 and TRBJ1-5, the full variable domain is SAVISQKPSRDICQRGTSLTIQCQVDSQVTMMFWYRQQPGQSLTLIATANQGSEATYESGFVIDKFPISRPNLTFSTLTVSNMSPEDSSIYLCSVAPGMDQPQHFGDGTRLSIL.

This clone was seen just once. The chain uses TRBV5-1 and TRBJ2-3; no clear D. The germline V and J ends were trimmed by 1 base and 5 bases, with 5 bases remaining between them. This CDR3 comprises 12 residues. Germline CDR1 SGHRS, CDR2 YFSETQ. The CDR3 nucleotides are TGCGCCAGCAGCTTGTTGGGAGATACGCAGTATTTT. Translated, it gives CASSLLGDTQYF.

In its sample, this clone was seen once. The chain has TRBV5-6 and TRBJ2-1; D remains unclear. V was trimmed by 0 bases and J by 9 bases, leaving 13 bases between them. The CDR3 is 14 amino acids. Germline CDR1 SGHDT, CDR2 YYEEEE. The CDR3 DNA is TGTGCCAGCAGCTTGGGTGGCTCCCGGGCTGAGCAGTTCTTC. This codes for CASSLGGSRAEQFF.

The chain recombines TRBV5-1 with TRBJ2-1; D is ambiguous. Trimming shortened V by 3 bases and J by 9 bases, and 10 bases separated the two germline ends. CDR1 is SGHRS, CDR2 YFSETQ, per germline. There are 12 residues in the CDR3. CDR3 nucleotides: TGCGCCAGCAGCTCCACACTGGGTGAGCAGTTCTTC. Translating gives CASSSTLGEQFF.

A single count supports this clone. This chain links TRBV5-1 with TRBJ1-4; D remains ambiguous. The V end lost 2 bases, the J end lost 8 bases, and 10 bases lay between the germline ends. The length of the CDR3 is 13 residues. Germline V CDR1 and CDR2: SGHRS, YFSETQ. For the CDR3, the DNA is TGCGCCAGCAGCTTAGATTGGGCAGAAAAACTGTTTTTT. The encoded protein is CASSLDWAEKLFF.

The chain links TRBV18 to TRBJ2-1; 9 positions match TRBD1. There are 16 residues in the CDR3. J was trimmed by 2 bases and V by 0 bases; bases with no gene match: 2. Germline V gene lookup returns CDR1 KGHSH and CDR2 LQKENI. The CDR3 DNA sequence: TGTGCCAGCTCACCACCGGGACAGGGCCCCTACAATGAGCAGTTCTTC. Its translation is CASSPPGQGPYNEQFF.

The rearrangement uses TRBV19 and TRBJ1-5; 7 nucleotides align to TRBD1. Germline trimming cut 5 bases from V and 4 bases from J; bases unmatched to any gene: 11. Per the germline V gene, CDR1 is LNHDA and CDR2 is SQIVND (reference sequence). CDR3 length: 16 amino acids. The CDR3 reads CASSLRQGLENQPQHF. CDR3 DNA sequence: TGTGCCAGTAGTCTCCGACAGGGATTGGAGAATCAGCCCCAGCATTTT.